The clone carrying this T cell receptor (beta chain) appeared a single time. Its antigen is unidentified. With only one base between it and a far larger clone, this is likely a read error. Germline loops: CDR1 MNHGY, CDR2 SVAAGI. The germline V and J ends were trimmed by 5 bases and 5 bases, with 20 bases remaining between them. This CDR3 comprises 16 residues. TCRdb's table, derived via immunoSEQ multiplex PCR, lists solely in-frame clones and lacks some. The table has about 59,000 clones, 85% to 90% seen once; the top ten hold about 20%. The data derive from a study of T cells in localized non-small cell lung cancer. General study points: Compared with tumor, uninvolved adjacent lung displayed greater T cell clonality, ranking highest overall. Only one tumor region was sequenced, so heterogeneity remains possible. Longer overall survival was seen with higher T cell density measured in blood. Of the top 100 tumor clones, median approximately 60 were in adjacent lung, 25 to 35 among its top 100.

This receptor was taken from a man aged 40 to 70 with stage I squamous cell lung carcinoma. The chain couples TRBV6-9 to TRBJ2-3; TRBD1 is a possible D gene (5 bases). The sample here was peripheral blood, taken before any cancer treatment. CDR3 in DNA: TGTGCCAGCAGTGAGTCCAGGGCTTCTTGGGGAGATACGCAGTATTTT. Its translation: CASSESRASWGDTQYF.